This T cell receptor beta chain was found in a study of shared clonotypes between healthy human individuals. Study-wide background: Researchers assigned three CD4 naive, three CD4 memory, two CD8 naive and one CD8 memory plate to each donor. The study, taken as a whole, reports: The generation probabilities recorded for non-shared clonotypes fell below those of clonotypes shared by all four donors. Researchers found naive subsets generally carried larger estimated richness than memory subsets.

The CDR3 extends over 13 amino acids. The germline CDR1 and CDR2 sequences are MNHEY and SVGAGI. Trimming at V came to 5 bases and at J to 8 bases, leaving 9 bases not matched to a gene. Method: immunoSEQ multiplex PCR; TCRdb's copy keeps in-frame clones and lacks some. The table records 2 million to 2.5 million clones, roughly 95% of them present only once. This clone was seen once. Its antigen is unidentified. The chain recombines TRBV6-5 with TRBJ2-7; TRBD1 matches 7 bases. Sequenced sample: naive CD4+ T cells sorted from blood. Stated subset: CD45RA+ positively selected. The clonotype originates from a man aged 18 to 29 in good health. CDR3 in amino acids: CASSPGTVRKQYF. The CDR3 DNA reads as TGTGCCAGCAGTCCCGGGACAGTACGGAAGCAGTACTTC.